This T cell receptor beta chain was observed in a study of blood T cells in healthy people across ages. Broader study findings: The unsorted PBMCs prevented any conclusive comparison of naive versus antigen-experienced cells. Both naive CD4+ cell counts and diversity were greater in long-lived donors than in aged donors.

Germline values: CDR1 LNHNV, CDR2 YYDKDF (reference sequence). The CDR3 extends over 16 amino acids. As for this clonotype: Its specificity is unknown.

A second roughly 6 to 12 cycle PCR used barcoded and J-beta primers. TCRdb analysed the 5' RACE reads with MiXCR anew, one entry per CDR3 protein. The sample includes about 1 million distinct CDR3 sequences, under 55% seen only once; the top ten take approximately 17%. This chain links TRBV15 with TRBJ2-1; weak D call: TRBD2 (6 bases). TRBJ2-7 explains the end of the DNA better; the J call may be wrong. Sequencing used blood. This sequence originates from a woman between 55 and 75 years old in good health. The CDR3 reads CATSRVGAGSYNEQYF. The CDR3 nucleotides are TGTGCCACCAGCAGAGTGGGAGCGGGCTCCTACAATGAGCAGTACTTC.